This entry describes one T cell receptor beta chain. Other DNA sequences in the sample encode the same CDR3. Authors' processing steps: Estimation of nucleated cell counts was performed using reference gene primer amplification. TCRdb's table, derived via immunoSEQ multiplex PCR, lists solely in-frame clones and lacks some. V, J and clone size are taken as reported in that table, and D and trimming were inferred from the DNA itself. The profile shows 350,000 to 450,000 clones, approximately 87% of them singletons. This entry comes from a study of blood T cell repertoires in COVID-19. Study overall: In each case, the material was cDNA or gDNA derived from T cells, B-cell-depleted T cells, or PBMCs.

Seattle participants joined during active infection and were tracked over time. The ends were cut back, 0 bases at V and 4 bases at J, with 7 bases in the middle. Per germline, CDR1 GTSNPN and CDR2 SVGIG (reference sequence). The CDR3 loop spans 13 amino acids. Sequenced input: peripheral blood. The source is a woman aged 55-75 years with COVID-19, enrolled during active disease. V gene TRBV30 combines with J gene TRBJ1-5; D gene uncertain. Here the CDR3 reads CAWSVRGNQPQHF. CDR3 coding DNA: TGTGCCTGGAGTGTGCGAGGGAATCAGCCCCAGCATTTT. The complete variable domain, with remaining parts taken from reference TRBV30 and TRBJ1-5, reads SQTIHQWPATLVQPVGSPLSLECTVEGTSNPNLYWYRQAAGRGLQLLFYSVGIGQISSEVPQNLSASRPQDRQFILSSKKLLLSDSGFYLCAWSVRGNQPQHFGDGTRLSIL.